This TCR beta chain was sequenced in a study of neurological immune-mediated disorders. Study overall: In a group of roughly 34 multiple sclerosis patients, approximately 31 had the relapsing-remitting type and 3 had the secondary progressive type.

The cDNA was synthesized by means of template-switch 5'RACE, which was carried out with 10-nucleotide random UMIs. TCRdb reanalysed the 5' RACE reads using MiXCR and keeps one entry per CDR3 protein. This sample has about 65,000 distinct CDR3 sequences, with approximately 3.7% found just once. This clonotype was picked up many times. Its specificity is unknown. Points from the study as a whole: HTLV-1-associated myelopathy displayed the greatest TCR clonal expansion, and multiple sclerosis exhibited the smallest, lower than that of healthy controls. The study found no CDR3 amino acid sequences shared by expanded clones across subjects, suggesting private repertoires in all groups.

The V and J ends lost 3 bases and 1 base respectively, with 9 bases between them. The CDR3 sequence is 14 residues long. Germline CDR1 is MDHEN and CDR2 is SYDVKM. V gene TRBV28 combines with J gene TRBJ2-5; D unclear. The sequenced sample was PBMCs. The receptor's source is a man over 45 with multiple sclerosis. The CDR3 sequence is CASSFGRIQETQYF. The CDR3 region has the DNA TGTGCCAGCAGTTTCGGTCGGATCCAAGAGACCCAGTACTTC.